This T cell receptor (beta chain) is drawn from a study of blood T cell repertoires in COVID-19. Libraries were prepared by immunoSEQ multiplex PCR; TCRdb keeps only in-frame clonotypes and omits some of them. The sample carries roughly 100,000 clones, about four fifths recorded once. V was pared by 1 base and J by 3 bases, with 7 bases between. The CDR3 runs 13 residues. Germline V gene lookup returns CDR1 SGHTA and CDR2 FQGNSA. A note on this clone: This sample also contains other DNA sequences that code for the same CDR3.

The TCR sequence derives from a woman older than 75 with active or convalescent COVID-19. The specimen sequenced was peripheral blood. The chain links TRBV7-2 to TRBJ2-7; D ambiguous. CDR3 in DNA: TGTGCCAGCAGCTTAGGGAGAGACTACGAGCAGTACTTC. As protein: CASSLGRDYEQYF.